One and the same sample provided the 5 T cell receptor beta chains below, sequenced in a study of T cells after yellow fever vaccination. TCRdb passed the 5' RACE reads through MiXCR, listing each CDR3 protein once. The table shows about 170,000 distinct CDR3 sequences, with 11% occurring only once. The sequences come from CD8+ T cells sorted from PBMCs, collected 15 days after the yellow fever booster vaccination. The receptor source for this set is a man aged 18 to 30 who received the YFV17D yellow fever vaccine.

This clonotype showed up just a few times. This sequence joins TRBV20-1 and TRBJ1-5, with D hard to call. The CDR3 has 16 residues. With 0 bases removed from V and 0 bases from J, the gap between germline ends came to 12 bases. Germline CDR1 reads DFQATT; CDR2 reads SNEGSKA (reference sequence). This chain's CDR3 is CSARDMGVYSNQPQHF. The CDR3 nucleotides read TGCAGTGCTAGAGATATGGGAGTCTATAGCAATCAGCCCCAGCATTTT.

The V call is TRBV5-4, the J call TRBJ2-1; 9 bases are a match to TRBD1. From germline, CDR1 is SGHNT and CDR2 YYREEE (reference sequence). The CDR3 runs 15 residues. The ends lost 4 bases at V and 4 bases at J; junction bases unmatched: 6. CDR3 in DNA: TGTGCCAGCAGCCCCCGGGACAGGGCGTACAATGAGCAGTTCTTC. Amino acids: CASSPRDRAYNEQFF.

There are a few counts of this clonotype. This sequence joins TRBV28 and TRBJ1-5; possibly TRBD1 for D (5 bases). Trimming removed 9 bases from V and 0 bases from J, with 15 bases in between. The length of the CDR3 is 15 residues. Germline CDR1 MDHEN, CDR2 SYDVKM. Here the CDR3 DNA reads TGTGCCAGTAAACAGGTTTCCAATAGCAATCAGCCCCAGCATTTT. It yields the protein CASKQVSNSNQPQHF.

This clonotype was seen ten or more times. In nucleotides, the CDR3 is TGTGCCAGCAGCTGGGAAGGCCGCAGCACAGATACGCAGTATTTT. Translation gives CASSWEGRSTDTQYF. The chain combines TRBV5-5 with TRBJ2-3; D unresolved. CDR3 length equals 15 residues. Germline V CDR1 and CDR2: SGHKS, YYEKEE (reference sequence). The V gene lost 3 bases and the J gene lost 0 bases, with 11 bases spanning the gap.

This chain uses TRBV4-3 with TRBJ2-1, with unresolved D. The V end was cut by 0 bases, the J end by 0 bases, with 15 bases between. Per the germline V gene, CDR1 is LGHNA and CDR2 is YSLEER. This CDR3 contains 18 residues. The CDR3 nucleotides are TGCGCCAGCAGCCAAGATTTGTCGGAACTCTACTCCTACAATGAGCAGTTCTTC. Protein product: CASSQDLSELYSYNEQFF.